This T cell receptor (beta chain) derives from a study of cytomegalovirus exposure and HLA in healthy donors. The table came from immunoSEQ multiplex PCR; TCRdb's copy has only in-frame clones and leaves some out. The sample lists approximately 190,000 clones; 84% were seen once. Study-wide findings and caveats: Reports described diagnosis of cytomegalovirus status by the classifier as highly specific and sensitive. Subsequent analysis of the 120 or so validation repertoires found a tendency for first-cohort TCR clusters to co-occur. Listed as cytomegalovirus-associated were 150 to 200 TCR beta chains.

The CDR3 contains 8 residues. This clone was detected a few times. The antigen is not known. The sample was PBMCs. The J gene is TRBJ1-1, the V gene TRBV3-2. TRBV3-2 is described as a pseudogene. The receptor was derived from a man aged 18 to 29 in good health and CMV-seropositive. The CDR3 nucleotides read TGTGCCAGCAGCTTCCTGTGCTTT. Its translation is CASSFLCF.